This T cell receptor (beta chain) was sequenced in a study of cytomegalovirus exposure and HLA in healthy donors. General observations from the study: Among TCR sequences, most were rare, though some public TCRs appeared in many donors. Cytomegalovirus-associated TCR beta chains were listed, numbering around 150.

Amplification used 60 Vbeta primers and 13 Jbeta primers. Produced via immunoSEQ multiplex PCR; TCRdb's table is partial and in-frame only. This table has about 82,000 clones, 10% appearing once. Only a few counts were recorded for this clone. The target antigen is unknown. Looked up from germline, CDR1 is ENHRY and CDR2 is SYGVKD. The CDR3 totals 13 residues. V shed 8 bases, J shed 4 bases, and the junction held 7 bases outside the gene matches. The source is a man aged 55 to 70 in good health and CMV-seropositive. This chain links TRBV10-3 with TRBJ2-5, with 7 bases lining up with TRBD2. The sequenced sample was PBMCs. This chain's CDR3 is CAIAYGGGETQYF. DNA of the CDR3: TGTGCCATCGCTTATGGCGGGGGAGAGACCCAGTACTTC.